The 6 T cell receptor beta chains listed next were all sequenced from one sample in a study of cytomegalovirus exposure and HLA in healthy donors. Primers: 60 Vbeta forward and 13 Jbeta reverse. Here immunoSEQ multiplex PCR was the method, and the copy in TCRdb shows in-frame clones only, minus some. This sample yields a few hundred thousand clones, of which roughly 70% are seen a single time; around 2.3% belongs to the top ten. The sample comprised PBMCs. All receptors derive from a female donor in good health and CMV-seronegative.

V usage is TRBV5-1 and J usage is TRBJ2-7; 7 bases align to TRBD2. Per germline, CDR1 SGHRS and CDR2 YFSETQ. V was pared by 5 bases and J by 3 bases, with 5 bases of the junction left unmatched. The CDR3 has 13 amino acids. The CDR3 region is CASRPTSSYEQYF. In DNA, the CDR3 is TGCGCCAGCAGACCGACTAGCAGCTACGAGCAGTACTTC.

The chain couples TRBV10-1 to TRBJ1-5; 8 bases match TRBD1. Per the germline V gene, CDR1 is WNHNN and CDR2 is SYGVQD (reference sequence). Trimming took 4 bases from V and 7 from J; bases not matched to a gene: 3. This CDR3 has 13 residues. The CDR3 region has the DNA TGCGCCAGCAGTGCTAACAGGGGGCAGCCCCAGCATTTT. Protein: CASSANRGQPQHF.

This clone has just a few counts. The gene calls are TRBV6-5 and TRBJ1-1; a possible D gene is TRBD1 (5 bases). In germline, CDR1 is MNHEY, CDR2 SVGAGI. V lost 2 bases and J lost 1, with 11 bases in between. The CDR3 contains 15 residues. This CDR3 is CASSYPGGTNTEAFF. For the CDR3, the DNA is TGTGCCAGCAGTTACCCGGGCGGGACGAACACTGAAGCTTTCTTT.

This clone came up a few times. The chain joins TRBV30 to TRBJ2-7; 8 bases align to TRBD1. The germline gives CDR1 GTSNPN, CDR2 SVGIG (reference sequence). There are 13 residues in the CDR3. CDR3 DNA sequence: TGTGTCGGGACCGGACAGGGCCCCTACGAGCAGTACTTC. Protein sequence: CVGTGQGPYEQYF.

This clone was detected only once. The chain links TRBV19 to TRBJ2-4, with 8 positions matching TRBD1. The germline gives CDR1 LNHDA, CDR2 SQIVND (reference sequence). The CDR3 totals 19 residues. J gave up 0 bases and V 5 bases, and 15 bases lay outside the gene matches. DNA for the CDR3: TGTGCCAGTAGTCGTTCCGACAGGGGAATTGTGATAGCCAAAAACATTCAGTACTTC. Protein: CASSRSDRGIVIAKNIQYF.

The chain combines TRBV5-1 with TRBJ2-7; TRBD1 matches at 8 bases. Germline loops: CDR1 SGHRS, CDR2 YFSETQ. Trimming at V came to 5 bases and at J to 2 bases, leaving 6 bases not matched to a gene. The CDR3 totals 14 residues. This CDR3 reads CASSSGQAPYEQYF. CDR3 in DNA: TGCGCCAGCAGTTCGGGACAGGCACCCTACGAGCAGTACTTC.